Sequencing of this T cell receptor (beta chain) was carried out in a study of chemoradiotherapy in HPV16-positive cancers. General study findings and limits: The functional HPV-specific definition rests on just a couple of HPV16-positive patients.

The CDR3 is 13 amino acids. On this clone itself: What it recognizes is unknown.

This table comes from immunoSEQ multiplex PCR, and its TCRdb copy is limited to in-frame clones, with some not included. The top ten hold 4% to 5% of the sample, which has under 85,000 clones, about nine tenths seen once. This specimen consisted of blood, obtained from a patient who underwent chemoradiotherapy. The chain is built from TRBV21-1 and TRBJ2-7; the table's TRBD1 call for D was not verified on the DNA. TRBV21-1 counts as a pseudogene. The TCR comes from a human donor with HPV-associated anogenital cancer. CDR3 sequence (DNA): TGTGCCAGCGATTTCAAGGACATAACTGAGCAGTACTTC. It codes for CASDFKDITEQYF.